This TCR beta chain is drawn from a study of Ad26.COV2.S vaccination and SARS-CoV-2 variants (dated by TCRdb to the early 2020s). At the level of the whole study: The specificity and breadth of SARS-CoV-2-reactive T cell receptors after Ad26.COV2.S vaccination were assessed by TCRbeta repertoire sequencing. The TCR-sequenced set comprised approximately 32 samples: some 20 Ad26.COV2.S vaccine recipients, 5 placebo recipients and 8 SARS-CoV-2 convalescent individuals. Points the paper makes about the study in general: Substantial breadth of spike-specific CD8+ and CD4+ T cell responses was reported after vaccination. Spike-specific TCR breadth was higher in Ad26.COV2.S recipients than in placebo recipients (P = 0.0014). Comparable non-spike TCR breadth was observed between vaccine and placebo recipients, consistent with only spike being contained in the vaccine. It was noted by the authors that total T cell responses may have been underestimated by the TCR breadth and depth analyses.

As for this clone: What this receptor recognizes is not known. No base-level quality is on record; no much larger clone is a single base apart.

The immunoSEQ Assay was used to sequence TCRbeta CDR3 regions. After extraction, genomic DNA underwent amplification by bias-controlled multiplex PCR, followed by high-throughput sequencing. The paper's data handling went like this. To quantify the absolute abundance of each unique TCRbeta CDR3 region, sequences were collapsed and filtered. T cell fraction was estimated by normalizing TCRbeta template counts to usable DNA, with usable DNA measured through amplification of reference genes found in all nucleated cells. Repertoire TCRs were annotated as SARS-CoV-2-specific when V gene, CDR3 amino acid sequence and J gene were exactly matched to a known reactive TCR set. The reference SARS-CoV-2 TCR set was derived from MIRA and filtered for enrichment in COVID-19-positive ImmuneCODE repertoires, a step that removed public or cross-reactive TCRs. Drawing on the MIRA antigens, annotated TCRs were analysed further at the level of specific ORF or position within ORF. Breadth was defined as annotated unique rearrangements over total unique productive rearrangements; depth was the summed frequency of those rearrangements. Group comparisons of TCR breadth used two-sided Wilcoxon rank-sum tests. Not all clones reach the TCRdb copy of this immuneACCESS table, which keeps in-frame sequences only. Checked studies attribute under half of the gap to unresolved V genes and leave the rest unexplained. For V, J and clone size, that table is used; D and trimming come from the DNA. Counted in this sample were around 370,000 clones; roughly 94% of them appeared once. Of the sample, about 3.9% falls within the top ten clones.

Looking up the germline V gene (reference sequence) yields CDR1 SGHNT and CDR2 YYREEE. At the junction V is shortened by 2 bases and J by 2 bases; bases outside the gene matches: 4. The CDR3, from cysteine to phenylalanine, totals 15 residues. The read is trimmed to its CDR3 DNA, 45 bases read in frame from base 1. In light of the paper, this sample's time point label describes: individuals recovered from natural SARS-CoV-2 infection. This sequence uses TRBV5-4 and TRBJ2-1, with 7 bases aligning to TRBD2. This specimen consisted of peripheral blood, obtained after recovery from COVID-19. This sequence originates from a human donor who had recovered from COVID-19. The CDR3 has the sequence CASSFGGGTYNEQFF. The bases are TGTGCCAGCAGCTTTGGGGGGGGAACCTACAATGAGCAGTTCTTC. With all but the CDR3 taken from the reference TRBV5-4 and TRBJ2-1 genes, the full variable domain is: ETGVTQSPTHLIKTRGQQVTLRCSSQSGHNTVSWYQQALGQGPQFIFQYYREEENGRGNFPPRFSGLQFPNYSSELNVNALELDDSALYLCASSFGGGTYNEQFFGPGTRLTVL.